This T cell receptor beta chain was observed in a study of T cells in Graves' hyperthyroidism and ophthalmopathy. This clonotype was detected a few times. Researchers barred patients who had uncontrolled infection, other autoimmune disease, pregnancy or lactation. The CDR3 regions of TCR beta were amplified from RNA transcripts. The TCR CDR3 first-round RT-PCR relied on the HTBI primer set. TCRdb independently ran MiXCR on the multiplex PCR reads; one entry per CDR3 protein. The table lists around 340,000 distinct CDR3 sequences, 15% to 20% of them singletons. Germline CDR1 and CDR2: MDHEN and SYDVKM. With 5 bases removed from V and 7 bases from J, the gap between germline ends came to 9 bases. The CDR3 sequence is 12 residues long.

The rearrangement uses TRBV28 and TRBJ1-5; D remains ambiguous. Sequencing used blood. This TCR was recovered from a woman aged 50 to 60 with Graves' hyperthyroidism. CDR3 region: CASSRNGQPQHF. The CDR3, as DNA: TGTGCCAGCAGTAGGAACGGCCAGCCCCAGCATTTT. The entire variable domain, with the rest obtained from reference TRBV28 and TRBJ1-5, is as follows: DVKVTQSSRYLVKRTGEKVFLECVQDMDHENMFWYRQDPGLGLRLIYFSYDVKMKEKGDIPEGYSVSREKKERFSLILESASTNQTSMYLCASSRNGQPQHFGDGTRLSIL.